The 3 T cell receptor beta chains below all came from one sample that was sequenced in a study of radiotherapy plus CTLA-4 blockade in lung cancer. TCRdb's table, derived via immunoSEQ multiplex PCR, lists solely in-frame clones and lacks some. The sample includes tens of thousands of clones, approximately 86% of them seen just once. The source material was peripheral blood, sampled from a patient treated with radiotherapy plus ipilimumab. These receptors originate from a human donor with non-small cell lung cancer who had stable disease on radiotherapy plus ipilimumab.

This chain connects TRBV5-1 to TRBJ1-1; the match to TRBD1 covers 8 bases. With 0 bases clipped from V and 1 base from J, the junction kept 8 bases outside the gene matches. Germline values: CDR1 SGHRS, CDR2 YFSETQ. This CDR3 has 17 residues. For the CDR3, the DNA is TGCGCCAGCAGCTTGGCCAGACAGGGGCGAACGAACACTGAAGCTTTCTTT. Amino acid sequence: CASSLARQGRTNTEAFF. Using reference TRBV5-1 and TRBJ1-1 for the parts outside the CDR3, the full variable domain is KAGVTQTPRYLIKTRGQQVTLSCSPISGHRSVSWYQQTPGQGLQFLFEYFSETQRNKGNFPGRFSGRQFSNSRSEMNVSTLELGDSALYLCASSLARQGRTNTEAFFGQGTRLTVV.

Written as DNA, the CDR3 is TGTGCCAGCAGGCCCCCAGACGGGATCTACGAGCAGTACTTC. It yields the protein CASRPPDGIYEQYF. The chain uses TRBV5-5 and TRBJ2-7; TRBD2 might be the D (5 bases). The V gene's germline CDR1 is SGHKS and CDR2 YYEKEE (reference sequence). CDR3 size: 14 residues. The V end lost 5 bases, the J end lost 3 bases, and 15 bases lay between the germline ends.

V is TRBV27 and J is TRBJ2-7; D not resolved. V lost 8 bases to trimming and J lost 0 bases, with 11 bases between them. This CDR3 is built from 13 residues. In germline, CDR1 is MNHEY, CDR2 SMNVEV (reference sequence). CDR3 DNA: TGTGCCAGCGCCCTCGGGTCCTCCTACGAGCAGTACTTC. This translates into CASALGSSYEQYF.